Listed below are T cell receptor beta chains from one sample, sequenced in a study of T cells in tuberculosis. Assay used: immunoSEQ multiplex PCR; TCRdb lists only in-frame clones, some missing. The top ten clones hold around 6.1% of a sample with about 30,000 clones, nearly 90% of them seen once. Source material: PBMCs. These receptors came from a donor aged 5 to 30 with latent tuberculosis or without tuberculosis infection. The CDR3 runs from the conserved cysteine through the conserved F or W. Fields, in order: clone size, V gene, J gene, CDR3 protein. The size field is filled for only some rows; it gives once, few, many or a size class.

size: .
V: TRBV7-7
J: TRBJ2-5
CDR3: CASSLRGLAGGETQYF

size: .
V: TRBV10-3
J: TRBJ2-5
CDR3: CAIGVSGGASETQYF

size: .
V: TRBV6-5
J: TRBJ1-1
CDR3: CASKTLASHTEAFF

size: .
V: TRBV19
J: TRBJ2-7
CDR3: CASSSGRAYEQYF

size: .
V: TRBV5-1
J: TRBJ2-3
CDR3: CASSLAGADTQYF

size: .
V: TRBV18
J: TRBJ2-3
CDR3: CASSPLSGMGGTDTQYF

size: .
V: TRBV7-8
J: TRBJ1-1
CDR3: CASSLARGSTEAFF

size: .
V: TRBV4-1
J: TRBJ2-3
CDR3: CASSRMTTAGAGDTQYF

size: .
V: TRBV7-2
J: TRBJ1-3
CDR3: CASSLGSRQATPIYF

size: .
V: TRBV9
J: TRBJ2-7
CDR3: CASSTGGLAYDEQYF

size: .
V: TRBV6-1
J: TRBJ1-3
CDR3: CAGQRGESGNTIYF

size: .
V: TRBV6-6
J: TRBJ1-4
CDR3: CASSLTGGDEKLFF

size: .
V: TRBV9
J: TRBJ2-2
CDR3: CASSPITGGELFF

size: .
V: TRBV28
J: TRBJ1-1
CDR3: CASSPRGTGNTEAFF

size: .
V: TRBV27
J: TRBJ1-2
CDR3: CASSLSRQQHYGYTF

size: .
V: TRBV11-2
J: TRBJ2-3
CDR3: CASSHAGDTQYF

size: .
V: TRBV10-3
J: TRBJ2-7
CDR3: CAIGPSGGGYRYEQYF

size: once
V: TRBV5-4
J: TRBJ1-4
CDR3: CASSLQGAGEKLFF

size: .
V: TRBV21-1
J: TRBJ1-1
CDR3: CASSKVYRRPRNTEAFF

size: .
V: TRBV6-5
J: TRBJ1-2
CDR3: CASSRGTGGGYTF

size: .
V: TRBV5-8
J: TRBJ2-7
CDR3: CASSFLLRDTYEQYF

size: .
V: TRBV28
J: TRBJ1-5
CDR3: CASSWGGGRSNQPQHF

size: .
V: TRBV5-1
J: TRBJ2-7
CDR3: CASSLSRGTYEQYF

size: .
V: TRBV5-4
J: TRBJ2-5
CDR3: CASSTGGPEETQYF

size: .
V: TRBV2
J: TRBJ1-1
CDR3: CASTGQGFPEAFF

size: once
V: TRBV9
J: TRBJ2-1
CDR3: CASSAERGGSNEQFF

size: .
V: TRBV5-1
J: TRBJ2-3
CDR3: CASSGVGGGAPDTQYF

size: .
V: TRBV18
J: TRBJ1-1
CDR3: CASSPQEGKKTEAFF

size: .
V: TRBV10-1
J: TRBJ1-2
CDR3: CASKYGFYGYTF

size: .
V: TRBV13
J: TRBJ1-2
CDR3: CASSSGDRGKFDGYTF

size: .
V: TRBV28
J: TRBJ1-5
CDR3: CASSSQGTSNQPQHF

size: .
V: TRBV18
J: TRBJ1-5
CDR3: CASSPRGGNQPQHF

size: .
V: TRBV14
J: TRBJ2-7
CDR3: CASSHPFGQGEHEQYF

size: .
V: TRBV5-5
J: TRBJ1-2
CDR3: CASTLFNYGYTF

size: .
V: TRBV11-2
J: TRBJ2-4
CDR3: CASRGQGRDENIQYF

size: .
V: TRBV9
J: TRBJ2-5
CDR3: CASSENPGDRGQETQYF

size: .
V: TRBV6-1
J: TRBJ2-7
CDR3: CASGDRLPYEQYF

size: .
V: TRBV10-2
J: TRBJ1-6
CDR3: CASSESVKGVNSPLHF

size: .
V: TRBV5-4
J: TRBJ1-4
CDR3: CASSRDGGTGRNEKLFF

size: .
V: TRBV27
J: TRBJ2-3
CDR3: CASSLAGDTQYF